The sequence of this T cell receptor (beta chain) was determined in a study of T cells in tumors and immune-related adverse events. Per the germline V gene, CDR1 is KGHSH and CDR2 is LQKENI. The CDR3 is 15 residues long. The V gene end was trimmed by 5 bases and the J gene end by 4 bases; junction bases not matched to a gene: 9. The sample holds one count of this clone. TCRdb's table, derived via immunoSEQ multiplex PCR, lists solely in-frame clones and lacks some. The sample has roughly 10,000 clones; less than 95% are singletons. The input for sequencing was lymph node tissue, taken from a patient treated with anti-PD-1 therapy. The rearrangement uses TRBV18 and TRBJ1-1; 8 bases match TRBD1. The source of this sequence is a female donor with metastatic renal cell carcinoma. As DNA, the CDR3 is TGTGCCAGCTCAATTCAGACAGGGGCTGGCACTGAAGCTTTCTTT. Protein sequence: CASSIQTGAGTEAFF.